The rows below give T cell receptor beta chains drawn from one sample of a study of blood T cell repertoires in COVID-19. Some clones are missing from TCRdb's copy, which holds only in-frame ones; the method was immunoSEQ multiplex PCR. The data show 90,000 or so clones, about 87% seen once. The sample comprised peripheral blood. Receptors originate from a man aged 60 to 69 with acute or convalescent COVID-19. The CDR3 runs from the conserved cysteine through the conserved F or W. A D gene is named only where the DNA matches it firmly. Size is stated for part of the rows, as once, few or many counts, or as a class when the clone is expanded.

size	V	D	J	CDR3	DNA
NA	TRBV30	TRBD1	TRBJ1-4	CAWHPGQMGEKLFF	TGTGCCTGGCACCCGGGACAGATGGGTGAAAAACTGTTTTTT
NA	TRBV5-1	TRBD1	TRBJ1-1	CASRTGTGVRNTEAFF	TGCGCCAGCAGAACCGGGACAGGGGTTCGGAACACTGAAGCTTTCTTT
NA	TRBV6-5	NA	TRBJ2-3	CASSSRGTDTQYF	TGTGCCAGCAGTTCCAGGGGCACAGATACGCAGTATTTT
NA	TRBV27	TRBD2	TRBJ2-4	CASTRGERNIQYF	TGTGCCAGCACCCGGGGGGAGAGAAACATTCAGTACTTC
NA	TRBV14	NA	TRBJ2-7	CASSQVAFYEQYF	TGTGCCAGCAGCCAGGTAGCGTTCTACGAGCAGTACTTC
once	TRBV5-4	TRBD1	TRBJ1-2	CASSLAKGQGAHGYTF	TGTGCCAGCAGCTTGGCCAAGGGACAGGGGGCCCATGGCTACACCTTC
NA	TRBV18	NA	TRBJ1-2	CASSETTGTYGYTF	TGTGCCAGCTCTGAAACGACAGGAACCTATGGCTACACCTTC
NA	TRBV20-1	NA	TRBJ2-5	CSASPAGYQETQYF	TGCAGTGCTAGTCCGGCAGGGTACCAAGAGACCCAGTACTTC
NA	TRBV7-6	NA	TRBJ1-1	CASSLAQGKNTEAFF	TGTGCCAGCAGCTTAGCGCAGGGGAAGAACACTGAAGCTTTCTTT
NA	TRBV5-1	TRBD1	TRBJ2-7	CASSTGTGAGEQYF	TGCGCCAGCAGCACCGGGACAGGGGCGGGGGAGCAGTACTTC
once	TRBV19	NA	TRBJ1-5	CASSAAGLPQHF	TGTGCCAGTAGTGCCGCAGGGTTGCCCCAGCATTTT
NA	TRBV3-1/TRBV3-2	NA	TRBJ1-4	CASSQESVEKLFF	TGTGCCAGCAGCCAAGAGAGTGTTGAAAAACTGTTTTTT
NA	TRBV6-5	TRBD1	TRBJ2-5	CASIGDRGETQYF	TGTGCCAGCATAGGGGACAGGGGCGAGACCCAGTACTTC
once	TRBV19	TRBD1	TRBJ1-1	CASSSDRATEAFF	TGTGCCAGTAGTTCGGACAGGGCAACTGAAGCTTTCTTT
NA	TRBV13	NA	TRBJ2-5	CASSPRAGETQYF	TGTGCCAGCAGCCCGCGAGCCGGGGAGACCCAGTACTTC
NA	TRBV7-3	NA	TRBJ2-2	CASSHRTGSGELFF	TGTGCCAGCAGCCACCGTACAGGGTCCGGGGAGCTGTTTTTT
NA	TRBV15	TRBD1	TRBJ1-4	CATSRGGTGGVSNEKLFF	TGTGCCACCAGCAGAGGAGGGACAGGGGGTGTGTCTAATGAAAAACTGTTTTTT
NA	TRBV27	NA	TRBJ2-7	CASSSPYEQYF	TGTGCCAGCAGTTCCCCTTACGAGCAGTACTTC
NA	TRBV10-3	NA	TRBJ1-2	CAISSSGTDYGYTF	TGTGCCATCAGTTCCTCCGGGACTGACTATGGCTACACCTTC
NA	TRBV5-1	TRBD2	TRBJ2-2	CASSSTGTSGRASVGELFF	TGCGCCAGCAGCTCCACCGGGACTAGCGGGAGGGCCTCCGTCGGGGAGCTGTTTTTT
NA	TRBV19	TRBD2	TRBJ2-3	CASSSSGGRTDTQYF	TGTGCCAGTAGTAGTAGCGGGGGGAGGACAGATACGCAGTATTTT
NA	TRBV19	NA	TRBJ2-5	CASTGDGRETQYF	TGTGCCAGTACGGGAGATGGGCGAGAGACCCAGTACTTC
NA	TRBV6-5	NA	TRBJ2-3	CASSYSIRQGKDTQYF	TGTGCCAGCAGTTACTCGATTCGGCAGGGAAAAGATACGCAGTATTTT
NA	TRBV5-1	TRBD1	TRBJ1-4	CASSLDRGGEKLFF	TGCGCCAGCAGCTTGGACAGGGGAGGTGAAAAACTGTTTTTT
NA	TRBV7-3	TRBD2	TRBJ2-3	CASSLSGLATDTQYF	TGTGCCAGCAGCTTATCGGGACTAGCAACAGATACGCAGTATTTT
NA	TRBV7-6	TRBD2	TRBJ2-3	CASSLMTSSTDTQYF	TGTGCCAGCAGCTTGATGACTAGCAGCACAGATACGCAGTATTTT
NA	TRBV25-1	TRBD2	TRBJ2-3	CASRDFSGGSTDTQYF	TGTGCCAGCAGGGACTTTAGCGGGGGAAGCACAGATACGCAGTATTTT
NA	TRBV30	NA	TRBJ2-7	CAWSVDDLESSEQYF	TGTGCCTGGAGTGTAGACGACCTAGAGTCCTCGGAGCAGTACTTC
few	TRBV6-1	NA	TRBJ1-2	CASSEAGGARYGYTF	TGTGCCAGCAGTGAAGCCGGGGGGGCTCGGTATGGCTACACCTTC
NA	TRBV7-6	NA	TRBJ2-5	CASSLARETQYF	TGTGCCAGCAGCTTAGCTCGAGAGACCCAGTACTTC
NA	TRBV5-1	NA	TRBJ2-3	CASSPRPTVSTDTQYF	TGCGCCAGCAGCCCCCGCCCGACAGTTAGCACAGATACGCAGTATTTT
NA	TRBV5-1	NA	TRBJ1-4	CASSFRVGEKLFF	TGCGCCAGCAGCTTCAGGGTAGGGGAAAAACTGTTTTTT
NA	TRBV19	NA	TRBJ2-7	CASSIGPGYEQYF	TGTGCCAGTAGTATAGGCCCAGGCTACGAGCAGTACTTC
NA	TRBV5-1	TRBD2	TRBJ2-3	CASSLVSGGPSGDTQYF	TGCGCCAGCAGCTTGGTTAGCGGGGGGCCTTCGGGAGATACGCAGTATTTT
NA	TRBV3-1/TRBV3-2	NA	TRBJ2-7	CASSQGGPPGEQYF	TGTGCCAGCAGCCAGGGGGGACCGCCGGGGGAGCAGTACTTC
NA	TRBV5-1	TRBD1	TRBJ1-5	CASSYQTGPNQPQHF	TGCGCCAGCAGCTATCAGACAGGGCCGAATCAGCCCCAGCATTTT
once	TRBV18	NA	TRBJ2-7	CASSGTYEQYF	TGTGCCAGCTCAGGCACCTACGAGCAGTACTTC
NA	TRBV7-3	TRBD2	TRBJ2-7	CASSPGLAGGYEQYF	TGTGCCAGCAGCCCAGGACTAGCGGGAGGGTACGAGCAGTACTTC
NA	TRBV19	TRBD1	TRBJ2-7	CASSTGGLYEQYF	TGTGCCAGTAGTACAGGGGGTTTGTACGAGCAGTACTTC
few	TRBV6-5	TRBD1	TRBJ1-1	CASSIDRGLTEAFF	TGTGCCAGCAGCATCGACAGGGGGCTTACTGAAGCTTTCTTT
NA	TRBV19	TRBD1	TRBJ1-1	CASSTRQGIGVEAFF	TGTGCCAGTAGTACCAGACAGGGGATCGGGGTTGAAGCTTTCTTT
NA	TRBV7-9	NA	TRBJ2-7	CASSHPGQPYEQYF	TGTGCCAGCAGCCATCCGGGACAACCCTACGAGCAGTACTTC
once	TRBV19	NA	TRBJ1-2	CASSPQVYGYTF	TGTGCCAGTAGTCCACAGGTCTATGGCTACACCTTC
NA	TRBV11-1	NA	TRBJ2-7	CASGGTVYEQYF	TGTGCCAGCGGGGGGACGGTCTACGAGCAGTACTTC
NA	TRBV5-8	TRBD1	TRBJ1-6	CASSLQGGSYNSPLHF	TGTGCCAGCAGCTTACAGGGGGGCTCCTATAATTCACCCCTCCACTTT
NA	TRBV10-3	TRBD2	TRBJ2-1	CAISGASGEQFF	TGTGCCATCTCGGGAGCTAGCGGTGAGCAGTTCTTC
NA	TRBV4-1	NA	TRBJ2-7	CASSPFSYEQYF	TGCGCCAGCAGCCCGTTCTCCTACGAGCAGTACTTC
NA	TRBV11-2	NA	TRBJ1-2	CASSLVTSFTF	TGTGCCAGCAGCTTAGTGACAAGTTTCACCTTC
NA	TRBV19	TRBD1	TRBJ1-1	CASRRQGWTEAFF	TGTGCCAGTAGGAGACAGGGGTGGACTGAAGCTTTCTTT
few	TRBV5-6	TRBD1	TRBJ1-6	CASRQKGQLNSPLHF	TGTGCCAGCAGACAGAAGGGACAGCTAAATTCACCCCTCCACTTT
NA	TRBV7-9	TRBD1	TRBJ2-2	CATQGVNTGELFF	TGTGCCACACAGGGGGTGAACACCGGGGAGCTGTTTTTT
NA	TRBV27	TRBD2	TRBJ2-5	CASRGLAGGETQYF	TGTGCCAGCAGAGGACTAGCGGGAGGAGAGACCCAGTACTTC
NA	TRBV11-2	TRBD1	TRBJ2-4	CASSNTGDIQYF	TGTGCCAGCAGCAATACAGGGGACATTCAGTACTTC
once	TRBV6-5	NA	TRBJ1-1	CASSPSGQTEAFF	TGTGCCAGCAGTCCCTCAGGACAGACTGAAGCTTTCTTT
NA	TRBV5-4	TRBD1	TRBJ2-4	CASSFGTGKGAKNIQYF	TGTGCCAGCAGCTTCGGGACAGGGAAGGGGGCCAAAAACATTCAGTACTTC
NA	TRBV14	TRBD1	TRBJ2-6	CASSHLGTGTSGANVLTF	TGTGCCAGCAGCCACTTAGGGACAGGGACCTCTGGGGCCAACGTCCTGACTTTC
NA	TRBV6-2/TRBV6-3	TRBD1	TRBJ1-5	CASSYSRGHQPQHF	TGTGCCAGCAGTTACTCAAGGGGGCATCAGCCCCAGCATTTT
NA	TRBV10-3	NA	TRBJ1-5	CAISDLVMGAQPQHF	TGTGCCATCAGTGACCTCGTGATGGGGGCCCAGCCCCAGCATTTT
NA	TRBV2	TRBD1	TRBJ1-5	CASSEGTGYQPQHF	TGTGCCAGCAGTGAAGGGACAGGCTATCAGCCCCAGCATTTT
NA	TRBV20-1	NA	TRBJ2-3	CSASTASALSTDTQYF	TGCAGTGCTAGTACGGCTAGCGCTCTTAGCACAGATACGCAGTATTTT